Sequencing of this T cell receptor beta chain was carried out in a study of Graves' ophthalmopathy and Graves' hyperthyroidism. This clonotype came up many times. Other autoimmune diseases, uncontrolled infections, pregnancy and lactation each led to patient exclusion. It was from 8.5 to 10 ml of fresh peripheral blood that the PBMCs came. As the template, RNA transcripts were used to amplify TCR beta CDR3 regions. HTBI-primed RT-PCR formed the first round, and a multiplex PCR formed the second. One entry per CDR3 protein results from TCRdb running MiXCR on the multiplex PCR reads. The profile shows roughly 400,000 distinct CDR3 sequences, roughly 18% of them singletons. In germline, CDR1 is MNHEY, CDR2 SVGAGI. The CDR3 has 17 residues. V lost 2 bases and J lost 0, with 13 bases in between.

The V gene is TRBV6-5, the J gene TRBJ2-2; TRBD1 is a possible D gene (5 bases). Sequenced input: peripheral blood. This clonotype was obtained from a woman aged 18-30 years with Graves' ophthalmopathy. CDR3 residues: CASSYPTDSANTGELFF. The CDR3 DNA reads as TGTGCCAGCAGTTACCCAACCGACAGCGCGAACACCGGGGAGCTGTTTTTT.